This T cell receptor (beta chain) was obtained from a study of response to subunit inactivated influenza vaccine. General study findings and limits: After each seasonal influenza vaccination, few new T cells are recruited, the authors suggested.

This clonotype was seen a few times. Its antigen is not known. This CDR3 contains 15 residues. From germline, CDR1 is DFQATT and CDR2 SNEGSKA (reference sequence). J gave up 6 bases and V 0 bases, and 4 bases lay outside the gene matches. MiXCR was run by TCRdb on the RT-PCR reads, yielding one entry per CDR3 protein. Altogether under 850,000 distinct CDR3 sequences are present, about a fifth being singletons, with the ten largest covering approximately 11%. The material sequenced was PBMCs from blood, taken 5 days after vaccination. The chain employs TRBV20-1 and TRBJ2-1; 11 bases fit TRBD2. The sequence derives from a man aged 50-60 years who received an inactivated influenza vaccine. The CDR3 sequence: CSAREKGLAANEQFF. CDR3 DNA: TGCAGTGCTAGAGAAAAGGGACTAGCGGCCAATGAGCAGTTCTTC.